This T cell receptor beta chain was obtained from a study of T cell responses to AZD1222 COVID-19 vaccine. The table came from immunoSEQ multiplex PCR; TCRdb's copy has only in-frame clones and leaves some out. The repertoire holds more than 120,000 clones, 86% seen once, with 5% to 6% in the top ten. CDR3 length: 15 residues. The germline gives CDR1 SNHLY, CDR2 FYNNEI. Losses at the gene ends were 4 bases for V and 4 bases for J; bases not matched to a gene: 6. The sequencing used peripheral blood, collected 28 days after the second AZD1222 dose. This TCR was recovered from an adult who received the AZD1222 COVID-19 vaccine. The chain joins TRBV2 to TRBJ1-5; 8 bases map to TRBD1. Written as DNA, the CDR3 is TGTGCCAGCAGTGTGGACAGGGAAGGGAATCAGCCCCAGCATTTT. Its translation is CASSVDREGNQPQHF.